The rows below give T cell receptor beta chains drawn from one sample of a study of CD8 T cells in ankylosing spondylitis. One entry per CDR3 protein results from TCRdb running MiXCR on the 5' RACE reads. The sample consists of under 450,000 distinct CDR3 sequences, under 20% of them appearing once. The sequenced material came from blood, either unsorted or a sorted T cell fraction (not recorded which). The receptor source for this set is a male donor with ankylosing spondylitis. Both conserved end residues are part of each CDR3. D genes are given only for firm matches. The size of a clone is reported for some rows only, either as once, few or many, or as a class for expanded clones.

cdr3_length: 16; v_call: TRBV11-2; j_call: TRBJ1-1; clone_size: few; d_call: -; cdr3_nt: TGTGCCAGCAGCCCGAAAGGAGGGGCTCTGAACACTGAAGCTTTCTTT; cdr3_aa: CASSPKGGALNTEAFF
cdr3_length: 13; v_call: TRBV3-1; j_call: TRBJ2-1; clone_size: -; d_call: TRBD2; cdr3_nt: TGTGCCAGCACTCCGGGGACTAGCGGTGAGCAGTTCTTC; cdr3_aa: CASTPGTSGEQFF
cdr3_length: 13; v_call: TRBV20-1; j_call: TRBJ1-3; clone_size: few; d_call: -; cdr3_nt: TGCAGTGCTAGGAGAGGGGATCTAAACACCATATATTTT; cdr3_aa: CSARRGDLNTIYF
cdr3_length: 15; v_call: TRBV21-1; j_call: TRBJ2-5; clone_size: -; d_call: -; cdr3_nt: TGTGCCAGCAGCGCTGACAGGGCCCGGCGGTGGACCCAGTACTTC; cdr3_aa: CASSADRARRWTQYF
cdr3_length: 14; v_call: TRBV20-1; j_call: TRBJ1-5; clone_size: -; d_call: -; cdr3_nt: TGCAGTGCTATAGACAGGCTTAGCAATCAGCCCCAGCATTTT; cdr3_aa: CSAIDRLSNQPQHF
cdr3_length: 12; v_call: TRBV12-3/TRBV12-4; j_call: TRBJ1-2; clone_size: many; d_call: -; cdr3_nt: TGTGCCAGCAGCCGAACCAGGGATGGCTACACCTTC; cdr3_aa: CASSRTRDGYTF
cdr3_length: 12; v_call: TRBV12-3/TRBV12-4; j_call: TRBJ1-4; clone_size: many; d_call: -; cdr3_nt: TGTGCCAGCACGCTGGCTGGGTCTAAACTGTTTTTT; cdr3_aa: CASTLAGSKLFF
cdr3_length: 15; v_call: TRBV20-1; j_call: TRBJ1-5; clone_size: few; d_call: -; cdr3_nt: TGCAGTGCTAGAGCTGCCAGGGGCCGCAATCAGCCCCAGCATTTT; cdr3_aa: CSARAARGRNQPQHF
cdr3_length: 14; v_call: TRBV2; j_call: TRBJ1-2; clone_size: -; d_call: -; cdr3_nt: TGTGCCAGCAGTTTAGGCCCCCTAGGCTATGGCTACACCTTC; cdr3_aa: CASSLGPLGYGYTF
cdr3_length: 14; v_call: TRBV7-9; j_call: TRBJ1-1; clone_size: few; d_call: TRBD1; cdr3_nt: TGTGCCAGCAGCCCCGGACAGGGGGGAGTGACAGCTTTCTTT; cdr3_aa: CASSPGQGGVTAFF
cdr3_length: 15; v_call: TRBV5-1; j_call: TRBJ2-5; clone_size: few; d_call: -; cdr3_nt: TGCGCCAGCAGGTGGGGGACTGCTAGCCAAGAGACCCAGTACTTC; cdr3_aa: CASRWGTASQETQYF
cdr3_length: 14; v_call: TRBV9; j_call: TRBJ1-2; clone_size: -; d_call: -; cdr3_nt: TGTGCCAGCAGCGTAGATGGGGGATTCTATGGCTACACCTTC; cdr3_aa: CASSVDGGFYGYTF
cdr3_length: 18; v_call: TRBV15; j_call: TRBJ2-1; clone_size: few; d_call: TRBD1; cdr3_nt: TGTGCCACCAGCAGAGAAGGGGGCCAAGTACTCGGGTACAATGAGCAGTTCTTC; cdr3_aa: CATSREGGQVLGYNEQFF
cdr3_length: 17; v_call: TRBV20-1; j_call: TRBJ2-7; clone_size: -; d_call: TRBD2; cdr3_nt: TGCAGTGCCCCTACCGGAACTAGCGGGAAGAGCTCCTACGAGCAGTACTTC; cdr3_aa: CSAPTGTSGKSSYEQYF
cdr3_length: 12; v_call: TRBV3-1; j_call: TRBJ2-3; clone_size: -; d_call: -; cdr3_nt: TGTGCCAGCAGCCACCCCGGAGATACGCAGTATTTT; cdr3_aa: CASSHPGDTQYF
cdr3_length: 16; v_call: TRBV7-8; j_call: TRBJ2-1; clone_size: few; d_call: -; cdr3_nt: TGTGCCAGCAGCTTGTTTTCCCTTGCGCCCTACAATGAGCAGTTCTTC; cdr3_aa: CASSLFSLAPYNEQFF
cdr3_length: 15; v_call: TRBV5-6; j_call: TRBJ1-2; clone_size: few; d_call: -; cdr3_nt: TGTGCCAGCACCATACCCCAACAGGGCAACTATGGCTACACCTTC; cdr3_aa: CASTIPQQGNYGYTF
cdr3_length: 17; v_call: TRBV28; j_call: TRBJ2-7; clone_size: -; d_call: TRBD2; cdr3_nt: TGTGCCAGCAGTTCTGGCCTGGGGACTAGCGGCTCCTACGAGCAGTACTTC; cdr3_aa: CASSSGLGTSGSYEQYF
cdr3_length: 17; v_call: TRBV4-2; j_call: TRBJ2-7; clone_size: -; d_call: TRBD1; cdr3_nt: TGTGCCAGCAGCCAAGATTTGGGGACAGGTCACTCCTACGAGCAGTACTTC; cdr3_aa: CASSQDLGTGHSYEQYF
cdr3_length: 14; v_call: TRBV10-3; j_call: TRBJ2-2; clone_size: many; d_call: TRBD1; cdr3_nt: TGTGCCATCAGTGAGGGGACAGCAAGCGGGGAGCTGTTTTTT; cdr3_aa: CAISEGTASGELFF
cdr3_length: 15; v_call: TRBV6-1; j_call: TRBJ2-1; clone_size: -; d_call: TRBD1; cdr3_nt: TGTGCCAGCAACCAACCGGGACAGGTCTACAATGAGCAGTTCTTC; cdr3_aa: CASNQPGQVYNEQFF
cdr3_length: 12; v_call: TRBV2; j_call: TRBJ2-1; clone_size: many; d_call: -; cdr3_nt: TGTGCCAGCAGGGGCTCCTACAATGAGCAGTTCTTC; cdr3_aa: CASRGSYNEQFF
cdr3_length: 16; v_call: TRBV24-1; j_call: TRBJ2-5; clone_size: -; d_call: TRBD1; cdr3_nt: TGTGCCACCAGTGACCCCGGGACAGGGGTCGGAGAGACCCAGTACTTC; cdr3_aa: CATSDPGTGVGETQYF
cdr3_length: 15; v_call: TRBV9; j_call: TRBJ2-7; clone_size: few; d_call: -; cdr3_nt: TGTGCCAGCAGCGTAGGTCCAGGGGCGACCTACGAGCAGTACTTC; cdr3_aa: CASSVGPGATYEQYF
cdr3_length: 14; v_call: TRBV20-1; j_call: TRBJ2-5; clone_size: few; d_call: -; cdr3_nt: TGCAGTGCATTTGACAGGTCCCTAGTAGAGACCCAGTACTTC; cdr3_aa: CSAFDRSLVETQYF
cdr3_length: 13; v_call: TRBV30; j_call: TRBJ1-1; clone_size: -; d_call: -; cdr3_nt: TGTGCCTGGAGTCAGGGTAAGGACACTGAAGCTTTCTTT; cdr3_aa: CAWSQGKDTEAFF
cdr3_length: 14; v_call: TRBV6-5; j_call: TRBJ2-7; clone_size: once; d_call: TRBD2; cdr3_nt: TGTGCCAGCAGTTCTAGCGGGGGGGCCGGCGAGCAGTACTTC; cdr3_aa: CASSSSGGAGEQYF
cdr3_length: 12; v_call: TRBV10-2; j_call: TRBJ2-1; clone_size: few; d_call: -; cdr3_nt: TGCGCCAGCAGTGTTACGTACAATGAGCAGTTCTTC; cdr3_aa: CASSVTYNEQFF
cdr3_length: 15; v_call: TRBV5-1; j_call: TRBJ2-7; clone_size: -; d_call: -; cdr3_nt: TGCGCCAGCAGCTTAGGCGTAGAACTACGCTACGAGCAGTACTTC; cdr3_aa: CASSLGVELRYEQYF
cdr3_length: 12; v_call: TRBV9; j_call: TRBJ2-3; clone_size: many; d_call: -; cdr3_nt: TGTGCCAGCGGTTCTAGCACAGATACGCAGTATTTT; cdr3_aa: CASGSSTDTQYF
cdr3_length: 16; v_call: TRBV3-1; j_call: TRBJ2-5; clone_size: -; d_call: -; cdr3_nt: TGTGCCAGCAGCTGGACCGATAGCATCCCTTTAGGGACCCAGTACTTC; cdr3_aa: CASSWTDSIPLGTQYF
cdr3_length: 18; v_call: TRBV12-3/TRBV12-4; j_call: TRBJ2-4; clone_size: -; d_call: TRBD2; cdr3_nt: TGTGCCAGCAGTTTATCGGGACTAGGGATGTCGGGCAAAAACATTCAGTACTTC; cdr3_aa: CASSLSGLGMSGKNIQYF
cdr3_length: 16; v_call: TRBV14; j_call: TRBJ2-5; clone_size: -; d_call: -; cdr3_nt: TGTGCCAGCAGCCGGGGAGAAAGATCCGTCCAAGAGACCCAGTACTTC; cdr3_aa: CASSRGERSVQETQYF
cdr3_length: 14; v_call: TRBV6-1; j_call: TRBJ2-1; clone_size: -; d_call: -; cdr3_nt: TGTGCCAGCAGCGAAGTTGGAGGGGCGGATGAGCAGTTCTTC; cdr3_aa: CASSEVGGADEQFF
cdr3_length: 18; v_call: TRBV7-8; j_call: TRBJ2-7; clone_size: -; d_call: TRBD2; cdr3_nt: TGTGCCAGCAGCTTAAGACTAGCGGGGGGCTTAACCACCTACGAGCAGTACTTC; cdr3_aa: CASSLRLAGGLTTYEQYF
cdr3_length: 15; v_call: TRBV6-1; j_call: TRBJ2-1; clone_size: once; d_call: -; cdr3_nt: TGTGCCAGCAGTGGACCGGGACCATTGTGGGATGAGCAGTTCTTC; cdr3_aa: CASSGPGPLWDEQFF
cdr3_length: 14; v_call: TRBV11-1; j_call: TRBJ1-1; clone_size: -; d_call: TRBD1; cdr3_nt: TGTGCCAGCAGCCCGGACAGGGCACTCTCTGAAGCTTTCTTT; cdr3_aa: CASSPDRALSEAFF
cdr3_length: 14; v_call: TRBV20-1; j_call: TRBJ2-5; clone_size: few; d_call: -; cdr3_nt: TGCAGTGCTAGAGATACAGGGTGGGGAGAGACCCAGTACTTC; cdr3_aa: CSARDTGWGETQYF
cdr3_length: 13; v_call: TRBV29-1; j_call: TRBJ2-1; clone_size: many; d_call: TRBD1; cdr3_nt: TGCAGCGCTGACAGGGGCGCATTGAATGAGCAGTTCTTC; cdr3_aa: CSADRGALNEQFF
cdr3_length: 13; v_call: TRBV2; j_call: TRBJ1-1; clone_size: few; d_call: -; cdr3_nt: TGTGCCAGTACAGGGAACCGGAACACTGAAGCTTTCTTT; cdr3_aa: CASTGNRNTEAFF
cdr3_length: 16; v_call: TRBV9; j_call: TRBJ2-3; clone_size: -; d_call: -; cdr3_nt: TGTGCCAGCAGCGTAGGTCCGGGGGCGAGCACAGATACGCAGTATTTT; cdr3_aa: CASSVGPGASTDTQYF
cdr3_length: 14; v_call: TRBV6-5; j_call: TRBJ2-2; clone_size: few; d_call: -; cdr3_nt: TGTGCCAGCAGTTACCAAGGCTACACCGGGGAGCTGTTTTTT; cdr3_aa: CASSYQGYTGELFF
cdr3_length: 15; v_call: TRBV11-2; j_call: TRBJ1-1; clone_size: few; d_call: -; cdr3_nt: TGTGCCAGCAGCTCGCACATCTCGAGGGACACTGAAGCTTTCTTT; cdr3_aa: CASSSHISRDTEAFF
cdr3_length: 14; v_call: TRBV19; j_call: TRBJ1-1; clone_size: -; d_call: -; cdr3_nt: TGTGCCAGTAACCAAGACAGGATTAAAGCTGAAGCTTTCTTT; cdr3_aa: CASNQDRIKAEAFF
cdr3_length: 14; v_call: TRBV2; j_call: TRBJ2-1; clone_size: -; d_call: -; cdr3_nt: TGTGCCAGCAGTGAAGTGGGGGTCTACAATGAGCAGTTCTTC; cdr3_aa: CASSEVGVYNEQFF
cdr3_length: 17; v_call: TRBV20-1; j_call: TRBJ1-5; clone_size: -; d_call: TRBD1; cdr3_nt: TGCTGTGCTAGAGGACAGGCTCACCTCTATAGCAATCAGCCCCAGCATTTT; cdr3_aa: CCARGQAHLYSNQPQHF
cdr3_length: 12; v_call: TRBV3-1; j_call: TRBJ1-1; clone_size: few; d_call: -; cdr3_nt: TGTGCCAGCAGCCAAGCTGGCGGATGGGCTTTCTTT; cdr3_aa: CASSQAGGWAFF
cdr3_length: 16; v_call: TRBV4-2; j_call: TRBJ2-7; clone_size: few; d_call: -; cdr3_nt: TGTGCCAGCAGCCAAGAGGCGAGGGGGGTGACTAGCCAGCAGTACTTC; cdr3_aa: CASSQEARGVTSQQYF
cdr3_length: 14; v_call: TRBV20-1; j_call: TRBJ2-7; clone_size: few; d_call: TRBD1; cdr3_nt: TGCAGTGCTAGAGATGGGGGACAGGGCTACGAGCAGTACTTC; cdr3_aa: CSARDGGQGYEQYF
cdr3_length: 13; v_call: TRBV5-1; j_call: TRBJ2-3; clone_size: many; d_call: TRBD2; cdr3_nt: TGCGCCAGCAGCTTGACTAGCGGGTATACGCAGTATTTT; cdr3_aa: CASSLTSGYTQYF
cdr3_length: 13; v_call: TRBV9; j_call: TRBJ2-1; clone_size: many; d_call: -; cdr3_nt: TGTGCCAGCAGCGTAGGGGACGAGTATGAGCAGTTCTTC; cdr3_aa: CASSVGDEYEQFF
cdr3_length: 15; v_call: TRBV6-1; j_call: TRBJ1-2; clone_size: -; d_call: -; cdr3_nt: TGTGCCAGCAGTAGGGCCGGAGGGGACCGCTATGGCTACACCTTC; cdr3_aa: CASSRAGGDRYGYTF
cdr3_length: 14; v_call: TRBV7-8; j_call: TRBJ2-4; clone_size: -; d_call: -; cdr3_nt: TGTGCCAGCAGCTCAGGACCCGGGGGAAACATTCAGTACTTC; cdr3_aa: CASSSGPGGNIQYF
cdr3_length: 17; v_call: TRBV28; j_call: TRBJ1-1; clone_size: few; d_call: TRBD1; cdr3_nt: TGTGCCAGCATCTCGACCATAGGGGACAGGGACGACACTGAAGCTTTCTTT; cdr3_aa: CASISTIGDRDDTEAFF